Following are 6 T cell receptor beta chains from one sample sequenced in a study of blood T cell repertoires in COVID-19. Assay: immunoSEQ multiplex PCR; the TCRdb copy retains only in-frame clones and omits some. The table lists about 200,000 clones, about 82% of them singletons. Source material: peripheral blood. All receptors derive from an elderly woman with acute or convalescent COVID-19.

The V call is TRBV19, the J call TRBJ2-2; 8 bases map to TRBD1. The CDR3 runs 16 residues. The germline gives CDR1 LNHDA, CDR2 SQIVND (reference sequence). Losses at the gene ends were 9 bases for V and 5 bases for J; bases not matched to a gene: 14. Written as DNA, the CDR3 is TGTGCCAGCCAAATTGGGACAGGTTATTTAACCGGGGAGCTGTTTTTT. As protein: CASQIGTGYLTGELFF.

The chain couples TRBV18 to TRBJ1-5; D might be TRBD1 (6 bases). Germline CDR1 is KGHSH and CDR2 is LQKENI. V was trimmed by 6 bases and J by 3 bases, leaving 12 bases between them. CDR3 length equals 14 residues. The CDR3 DNA is TGTGCCAGCTCCCGTGGACAGATCAATCAGCCCCAGCATTTT. Protein sequence: CASSRGQINQPQHF.

V gene TRBV30 combines with J gene TRBJ2-7, with 7 bases aligning to TRBD2. Germline CDR1 reads GTSNPN; CDR2 reads SVGIG (reference sequence). The CDR3 is 15 residues long. Trimming removed 3 bases from V and 3 bases from J; junction bases left unmatched: 11. The CDR3 DNA reads TGTGCCTGGAGCGCTGGGACGGGAGGATACTACGAGCAGTACTTC. This sequence encodes CAWSAGTGGYYEQYF. The complete variable domain, with remaining parts taken from reference TRBV30 and TRBJ2-7, reads SQTIHQWPATLVQPVGSPLSLECTVEGTSNPNLYWYRQAAGRGLQLLFYSVGIGQISSEVPQNLSASRPQDRQFILSSKKLLLSDSGFYLCAWSAGTGGYYEQYFGPGTRLTVT.

This clone has only a few counts. V is TRBV6-5 and J is TRBJ2-7, with TRBD2 matching 8 bases. With V trimmed by 6 bases and J by 6 bases, 7 bases remained unmatched. The V gene's germline CDR1 is MNHEY and CDR2 SVGAGI. The CDR3 contains 13 residues. For the CDR3, the DNA is TGTGCCAGCAGCCTTAGCGGGATTGGCGAGCAGTACTTC. Its translation is CASSLSGIGEQYF.

The chain carries TRBV5-1 and TRBJ2-1; no clear D. Germline V gene data show CDR1 as SGHRS and CDR2 as YFSETQ. V was shortened by 0 bases and J by 4 bases, with 5 bases between the two germline ends. This CDR3 is built from 13 residues. The CDR3 reads CASSLDYYNEQFF. For the CDR3, the DNA is TGCGCCAGCAGCTTGGATTATTACAATGAGCAGTTCTTC.

The rearrangement uses TRBV11-2 and TRBJ2-1, with D possibly being TRBD2 (6 bases). Germline-derived CDR1 and CDR2 are SGHAT and FQNNGV. The V end was cut by 5 bases, the J end by 5 bases, with 16 bases between. This CDR3 has 15 residues. The CDR3 nucleotides read TGTGCCAGCAGCGAATGGACTATCGGGAACAATGAGCAGTTCTTC. Amino acids: CASSEWTIGNNEQFF. Combining the CDR3 with reference TRBV11-2 and TRBJ2-1 gives the whole variable domain EAGVAQSPRYKIIEKRQSVAFWCNPISGHATLYWYQQILGQGPKLLIQFQNNGVVDDSQLPKDRFSAERLKGVDSTLKIQPAKLEDSAVYLCASSEWTIGNNEQFFGPGTRLTVL.